The 30 T cell receptor beta chains below all came from one sample that was sequenced in a study of cytomegalovirus exposure and HLA in healthy donors. This PCR relied on a set of 60 Vbeta primers and 13 Jbeta primers. The data were produced by immunoSEQ multiplex PCR, yet TCRdb's version contains in-frame clones alone and is incomplete. Here the sample table reports some 80,000 clones. Sequenced sample: PBMCs. Every receptor here comes from a woman aged 25-40 years in good health and CMV-seronegative.

This rearrangement joins TRBV19 to TRBJ2-1, with 10 bases identical to TRBD2. J lost 0 bases, V lost 7 bases, and 6 bases had no gene match. The CDR3 length is 16 residues. Per the germline V gene, CDR1 is LNHDA and CDR2 is SQIVND (reference sequence). This chain's CDR3 is CASKPSGGSSYNEQFF. CDR3 nucleotides: TGTGCCAGTAAGCCTAGCGGGGGATCCTCCTACAATGAGCAGTTCTTC.

The V and J genes are TRBV7-8 and TRBJ2-7; 10 nucleotides line up with TRBD1. Germline-derived CDR1 and CDR2 are SGHVS and FQNEAQ. The CDR3 is 16 amino acids. V was clipped by 1 base and J by 7 bases; unmatched bases: 10. The CDR3 nucleotides read TGTGCCAGCAGCTTAGACGGACAGGGGGTTTGGGGAGAGCAGTACTTC. Its protein is CASSLDGQGVWGEQYF. Supplemented by reference TRBV7-8 and TRBJ2-7, the full variable domain reads GAGVSQSPRYKVAKRGQDVALRCDPISGHVSLFWYQQALGQGPEFLTYFQNEAQLDKSGLPSDRFFAERPEGSVSTLKIQRTQQEDSAVYLCASSLDGQGVWGEQYFGPGTRLTVT.

V gene TRBV30 combines with J gene TRBJ1-1; D is ambiguous. Germline V CDR1 and CDR2: GTSNPN, SVGIG (reference sequence). V was trimmed by 5 bases and J by 6 bases, leaving 16 bases between them. The CDR3 has 13 residues. CDR3 loop: CAWAQVSSAEAFF. The CDR3 bases are TGTGCCTGGGCTCAGGTATCCTCGGCTGAAGCTTTCTTT.

This chain links TRBV25-1 with TRBJ2-3, with no clear D. V lost 1 base and J 2 bases, leaving 10 bases between the germline ends. Germline loops: CDR1 MGHDK, CDR2 SYGVNS. The CDR3 is 15 residues long. CDR3 in amino acids: CASSESPLATDTQYF. The CDR3 coding sequence is TGTGCCAGCAGTGAATCTCCCCTGGCCACAGATACGCAGTATTTT. Supplemented by reference TRBV25-1 and TRBJ2-3, the full variable domain reads EADIYQTPRYLVIGTGKKITLECSQTMGHDKMYWYQQDPGMELHLIHYSYGVNSTEKGDLSSESTVSRIRTEHFPLTLESARPSHTSQYLCASSESPLATDTQYFGPGTRLTVL.

The chain has TRBV27 and TRBJ2-6; D is perhaps TRBD1 (6 bases). Germline CDR1 reads MNHEY; CDR2 reads SMNVEV (reference sequence). The ends were cut back, 2 bases at V and 0 bases at J, with 14 bases in the middle. CDR3 size: 18 residues. The CDR3 here is CASSLPSWDNSGANVLTF. The CDR3 DNA is TGTGCCAGCAGTTTACCCTCCTGGGACAACTCTGGGGCCAACGTCCTGACTTTC. The full variable domain, rest sourced from reference TRBV27 and TRBJ2-6, is EAQVTQNPRYLITVTGKKLTVTCSQNMNHEYMSWYRQDPGLGLRQIYYSMNVEVTDKGDVPEGYKVSRKEKRNFPLILESPSPNQTSLYFCASSLPSWDNSGANVLTFGAGSRLTVL.

This rearrangement joins TRBV10-2 to TRBJ1-6; 11 nucleotides agree with TRBD1. J gave up 9 bases and V 2 bases, and 6 bases lay outside the gene matches. The CDR3 covers 16 residues. The germline gives CDR1 WSHSY, CDR2 SAAADI. The CDR3, as DNA: TGCGCCAGCAGTGAGCCCAGGACAGGGGGCAGTTCACCCCTCCACTTT. Encoded protein: CASSEPRTGGSSPLHF.

The chain has TRBV27 and TRBJ2-1; unclear D gene. The CDR3 totals 15 residues. Looked up from germline, CDR1 is MNHEY and CDR2 is SMNVEV (reference sequence). V lost 5 bases, J lost 0 bases, and 11 bases lay in between. CDR3 nucleotides: TGTGCCAGCAGTCTCCGCGAGAGCTCCTACAATGAGCAGTTCTTC. It encodes CASSLRESSYNEQFF.

This chain connects TRBV6-1 to TRBJ2-2; D perhaps matches TRBD2 (5 bases). CDR1 is MNHNS, CDR2 SASEGT, per germline. This CDR3 contains 14 residues. V was cut by 2 bases and J by 5 bases, with 9 bases left in between. In DNA, the CDR3 is TGTGCCAGCAGTGAATACGGGGTAACCGGGGAGCTGTTTTTT. This codes for CASSEYGVTGELFF.

The chain carries TRBV28 and TRBJ2-7, with 8 bases fitting TRBD2. This CDR3 has 14 amino acids. Trimming at V came to 10 bases and at J to 6 bases, leaving 14 bases not matched to a gene. Germline values: CDR1 MDHEN, CDR2 SYDVKM. This chain's CDR3 is CATVRSGTRTEQYF. CDR3 nucleotides: TGTGCCACCGTTCGGTCAGGGACTAGGACCGAGCAGTACTTC.

This chain links TRBV19 with TRBJ2-7, with D possibly TRBD2 on 5 matching bases. Looked up from germline, CDR1 is LNHDA and CDR2 is SQIVND (reference sequence). This CDR3 has 14 residues. The V and J ends lost 4 bases and 3 bases respectively, with 13 bases between them. The CDR3 DNA reads as TGTGCCAGTAGTACCCGGACTGGGCTCTACGAGCAGTACTTC. Its protein product is CASSTRTGLYEQYF.

This sequence joins TRBV11-2 and TRBJ2-7, with 13 positions matching TRBD2. CDR1 is SGHAT and CDR2 is FQNNGV in the germline V gene. Trimming took 5 bases from V and 4 from J; bases not matched to a gene: 8. The CDR3 has 16 residues. The CDR3 spells CASSRTSGGANYEQYF. The CDR3 coding sequence is TGTGCCAGCAGCCGGACTAGCGGGGGAGCTAATTACGAGCAGTACTTC.

The genes are TRBV2 and TRBJ2-1; 7 bases fit TRBD2. The CDR3 has 16 amino acids. J lost 7 bases, V lost 5 bases, and 14 bases had no gene match. The germline CDR1 and CDR2 sequences are SNHLY and FYNNEI. Here the CDR3 reads CASSSLGRELRNEQFF. The CDR3 nucleotides read TGTGCCAGCAGTAGTCTTGGGCGGGAGCTTCGAAATGAGCAGTTCTTC.

The chain recombines TRBV5-1 with TRBJ2-3; D call uncertain. The CDR3 is 15 residues long. V gave up 4 bases and J gave up 1 base, with 13 bases separating them. CDR1 is SGHRS, CDR2 YFSETQ, per germline. CDR3 loop: CASSPALLGTDTQYF. The CDR3 DNA reads TGCGCCAGCAGCCCTGCCCTATTAGGCACAGATACGCAGTATTTT.

Comments on this clone: At one of its ends the junction is not consistent with the germline gene, which may arise from a read error. This chain links TRBV6-1 with TRBJ2-3, with TRBD2 identical over 12 bases. The CDR3 covers 16 residues. Per the germline V gene, CDR1 is MNHNS and CDR2 is SASEGT. CDR3 in DNA: TGTGCCAGCACTGAACTGACTAGCGGGAGTACAGATACGCAGTATTTT. This translates into CASTELTSGSTDTQYF.

CDR3 DNA sequence: TGTGCCAGCAACACACGAGGACTAGCGAGAGAAAATGAGCAGTTCTTC. It codes for CASNTRGLARENEQFF. The chain has TRBV5-6 and TRBJ2-1; 9 bases agree with TRBD2. The CDR3 is 16 residues long. The V gene end was trimmed by 6 bases and the J gene end by 7 bases; junction bases not matched to a gene: 14. Germline V gene lookup returns CDR1 SGHDT and CDR2 YYEEEE.

The chain couples TRBV5-1 to TRBJ1-2, with 9 bases aligning to TRBD1. CDR1 and CDR2 from the germline V gene are SGHRS and YFSETQ. The CDR3 runs 16 residues. The J segment lost 6 bases and the V segment lost 3 bases, leaving 12 bases of the junction unmatched. The CDR3 nucleotides read TGCGCCAGCAGCTACAACCTAGGGGGACAGGGCCATGGCTACACCTTC. This encodes CASSYNLGGQGHGYTF.

The chain links TRBV4-1 to TRBJ2-7; 13 bases fit TRBD2. Germline lookup yields CDR1 MGHRA and CDR2 YSYEKL. This CDR3 comprises 16 residues. V was pared by 1 base and J by 6 bases, with 6 bases of the junction left unmatched. The CDR3 region is CASSQVAGLAGSEQYF. The CDR3 region has the DNA TGCGCCAGCAGCCAAGTAGCGGGACTAGCGGGAAGCGAGCAGTACTTC.

The V call is TRBV2, the J call TRBJ1-2; D may be TRBD1 (5 bases). V was shortened by 5 bases and J by 2 bases, with 9 bases between the two germline ends. The CDR3 loop spans 13 amino acids. Germline CDR1 and CDR2: SNHLY and FYNNEI. This CDR3 is CASSRQQNYGYTF. The CDR3 DNA sequence: TGTGCCAGCAGTAGACAGCAGAACTATGGCTACACCTTC. Filled out from reference TRBV2 and TRBJ1-2, the complete variable domain reads EPEVTQTPSHQVTQMGQEVILRCVPISNHLYFYWYRQILGQKVEFLVSFYNNEISEKSEIFDDQFSVERPDGSNFTLKIRSTKLEDSAMYFCASSRQQNYGYTFGSGTRLTVV.

The V call is TRBV29-1, the J call TRBJ2-3; 8 bases are a match to TRBD1. J lost 3 bases, V lost 5 bases, and 10 bases had no gene match. The CDR3 runs 15 residues. CDR1 and CDR2 (germline): SQVTM, ANQGSEA. The CDR3 protein is CSVNPIGQGTDTQYF. The CDR3 DNA is TGCAGCGTTAACCCCATCGGACAGGGAACAGATACGCAGTATTTT.

The V call is TRBV5-4, the J call TRBJ2-7; 10 positions match TRBD2. V gave up 5 bases and J gave up 11 bases; unmatched junction bases: 10. Looked up from germline, CDR1 is SGHNT and CDR2 is YYREEE (reference sequence). This CDR3 region has 13 residues. CDR3 loop: CASRPEASGREYF. The CDR3 nucleotides read TGTGCCAGCAGGCCCGAAGCTAGCGGGAGAGAGTACTTC.

V and J are TRBV30 and TRBJ2-1; no reliable D call. CDR1 GTSNPN and CDR2 SVGIG come from the germline V gene (reference sequence). V lost 2 bases to trimming and J lost 5 bases, with 13 bases between them. CDR3 length equals 14 residues. CDR3 sequence (DNA): TGTGCCTGGAGTCTTGGTAGAGGAGACAATGAGCAGTTCTTC. This codes for CAWSLGRGDNEQFF.

By frequency, this clone is medium-sized. The chain couples TRBV4-1 to TRBJ2-7; 8 bases fit TRBD2. The CDR3 contains 14 residues. With 1 base clipped from V and 5 bases from J, the junction kept 4 bases outside the gene matches. Per germline, CDR1 MGHRA and CDR2 YSYEKL. CDR3 loop: CASSQGPAGDEQYF. The CDR3 DNA reads as TGCGCCAGCAGCCAAGGCCCAGCGGGGGACGAGCAGTACTTC.

The chain links TRBV12-1 to TRBJ2-7; the D call in the table, TRBD2, was not verified against the DNA. TRBV12-1 is a pseudogene locus. The CDR3 contains 9 residues. In DNA form, the CDR3 reads TGTGCCAGACGGAATAGCATCTACTTC. Encoded protein: CARRNSIYF.

The chain employs TRBV5-1 and TRBJ1-1, with 9 bases lining up with TRBD1. Germline CDR1 and CDR2: SGHRS and YFSETQ. The J segment lost 4 bases and the V segment lost 0 bases, leaving 7 bases of the junction unmatched. There are 16 residues in the CDR3. CDR3 coding DNA: TGCGCCAGCAGCTTGGAAGGACAGGGGAGAGGCACTGAAGCTTTCTTT. It translates to CASSLEGQGRGTEAFF.

The rearrangement links TRBV19 to TRBJ1-1, with 9 bases that match TRBD1. Germline lookup yields CDR1 LNHDA and CDR2 SQIVND (reference sequence). Losses at the gene ends were 4 bases for V and 1 base for J; bases not matched to a gene: 7. The length of the CDR3 is 16 residues. Here the CDR3 reads CASSNGQGRKNTEAFF. Here the CDR3 DNA reads TGTGCCAGTAGTAACGGACAGGGGAGAAAGAACACTGAAGCTTTCTTT.

This rearrangement joins TRBV11-3 to TRBJ1-1, with 9 bases fitting TRBD1. Germline CDR1 and CDR2: SGHNT and YENEEA. This CDR3 contains 14 residues. V lost 4 bases and J lost 5; bases outside the gene matches: 5. CDR3 bases: TGTGCCAGCAGCTCGCACAGGGGGCTTACTGAAGCTTTCTTT. Translating it yields CASSSHRGLTEAFF.

The genes are TRBV7-2 and TRBJ2-1, with no clear D. The V and J ends lost 1 base and 6 bases respectively, with 10 bases between them. The CDR3 totals 14 residues. The germline V gene encodes CDR1 SGHTA and CDR2 FQGNSA. The CDR3 bases are TGTGCCAGCAGCTTAGAGAGCGTGCTCAATGAGCAGTTCTTC. It specifies CASSLESVLNEQFF.

The gene calls are TRBV6-1 and TRBJ2-7, with a tentative D call TRBD1 (6 bases). CDR1 MNHNS and CDR2 SASEGT come from the germline V gene. The CDR3 extends over 13 amino acids. V was trimmed by 7 bases and J by 1 base, leaving 11 bases between them. The CDR3 nucleotides read TGTGCCAGCATGAGGACAGTTTCCTACGAGCAGTACTTC. It translates to CASMRTVSYEQYF.

The rearrangement joins TRBV7-9 to TRBJ2-3, with TRBD2 matching 7 bases. Per germline, CDR1 SEHNR and CDR2 FQNEAQ (reference sequence). This CDR3 contains 17 residues. V lost 2 bases and J lost 0; bases outside the gene matches: 8. CDR3 sequence (DNA): TGTGCCAGCAGCTTAAGCGGGGCTACTCCTAGCACAGATACGCAGTATTTT. It codes for CASSLSGATPSTDTQYF.

The rearrangement uses TRBV18 and TRBJ1-1; D remains ambiguous. CDR3 length equals 12 residues. CDR1 and CDR2 (germline): KGHSH, LQKENI. Trimming shortened V by 5 bases and J by 7 bases, and 11 bases separated the two germline ends. The CDR3 DNA reads as TGTGCCAGCTCAGCCTCTAGCAGTGAAGCTTTCTTT. It translates to CASSASSSEAFF.